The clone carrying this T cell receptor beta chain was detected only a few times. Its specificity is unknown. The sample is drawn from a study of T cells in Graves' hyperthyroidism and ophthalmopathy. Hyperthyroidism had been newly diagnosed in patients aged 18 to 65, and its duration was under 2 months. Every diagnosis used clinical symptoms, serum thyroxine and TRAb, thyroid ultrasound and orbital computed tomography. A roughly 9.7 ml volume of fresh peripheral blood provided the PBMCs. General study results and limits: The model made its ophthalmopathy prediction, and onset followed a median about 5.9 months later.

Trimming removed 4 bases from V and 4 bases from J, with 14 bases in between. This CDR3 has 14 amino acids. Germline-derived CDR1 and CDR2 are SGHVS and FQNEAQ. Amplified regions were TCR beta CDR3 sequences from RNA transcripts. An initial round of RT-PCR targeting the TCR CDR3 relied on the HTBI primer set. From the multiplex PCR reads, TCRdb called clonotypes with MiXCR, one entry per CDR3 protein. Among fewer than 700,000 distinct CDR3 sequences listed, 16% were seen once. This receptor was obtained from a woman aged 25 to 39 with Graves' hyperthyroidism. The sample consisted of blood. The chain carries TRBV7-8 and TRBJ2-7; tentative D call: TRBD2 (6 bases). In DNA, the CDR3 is TGTGCCAGCAGCTGGGACGGGGGAGCTTACGAGCAGTACTTC. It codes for CASSWDGGAYEQYF.